Listed below are T cell receptor beta chains from one sample, sequenced in a study of shared clonotypes between healthy human individuals. Some clones are missing from TCRdb's copy, which holds only in-frame ones; the method was immunoSEQ multiplex PCR. The table records about 2 million clones, roughly 95% of them present only once. Sequenced input: naive CD4+ T cells sorted from blood. The receptors shown here come from a man between 18 and 29 years old in good health. Each CDR3 is given with its conserved first and last residue. The D gene is left open where the match is weak. The size entry is marked missing in some rows and otherwise reads once, few, many or a size class.

clone_size: -
v_call: TRBV2
j_call: TRBJ2-7
d_call: -
cdr3_nt: TGTGCCAGCAGTGTGTTGAGTGAGCAGTACTTC
cdr3_aa: CASSVLSEQYF

clone_size: -
v_call: TRBV6-1
j_call: TRBJ2-3
d_call: -
cdr3_nt: TGTGCCAGCGCCCTACTCGCAGATACGCAGTATTTT
cdr3_aa: CASALLADTQYF

clone_size: -
v_call: TRBV4-2
j_call: TRBJ1-6
d_call: -
cdr3_nt: TGTGCCAGCAGCCAACCTGGGGCCTCACCCCTCCACTTT
cdr3_aa: CASSQPGASPLHF

clone_size: -
v_call: TRBV14
j_call: TRBJ2-3
d_call: TRBD2
cdr3_nt: TGTGCCAGCAGCCTACCCGGGCTAGCGGGGCATACGCAGTATTTT
cdr3_aa: CASSLPGLAGHTQYF

clone_size: -
v_call: TRBV27
j_call: TRBJ2-2
d_call: TRBD2
cdr3_nt: TGTGCCAGCAGTTACCGCGGACTAGCGGGGGGGCCTAGGACCACCGGGGAGCTGTTTTTT
cdr3_aa: CASSYRGLAGGPRTTGELFF

clone_size: -
v_call: TRBV5-1
j_call: TRBJ2-7
d_call: TRBD2
cdr3_nt: TGCGCCAGCAGGGGGACTACACCCTACGAGCAGTACTTC
cdr3_aa: CASRGTTPYEQYF

clone_size: once
v_call: TRBV9
j_call: TRBJ1-3
d_call: -
cdr3_nt: TGTGCCAGCAGCGTCGCAGGGACGGCCGCTGGAAACACCATATATTTT
cdr3_aa: CASSVAGTAAGNTIYF

clone_size: -
v_call: TRBV9
j_call: TRBJ1-3
d_call: -
cdr3_nt: TGTGCCAGCAGCCCACTTCCTGGAAACACCATATATTTT
cdr3_aa: CASSPLPGNTIYF

clone_size: -
v_call: TRBV6-5
j_call: TRBJ1-2
d_call: -
cdr3_nt: TGTGCCAGCAGTAGATCAAGACTGATCAACTATGGCTACACCTTC
cdr3_aa: CASSRSRLINYGYTF

clone_size: once
v_call: TRBV7-2
j_call: TRBJ2-2
d_call: -
cdr3_nt: TGTGCCAGCAGCTTAGCGTGGCAGGGAGGCACCGGGGAGCTGTTTTTT
cdr3_aa: CASSLAWQGGTGELFF

clone_size: -
v_call: TRBV2
j_call: TRBJ1-5
d_call: -
cdr3_nt: TGTGCCAGCAGTCGGACGGCGAGCAATCAGCCCCAGCATTTT
cdr3_aa: CASSRTASNQPQHF

clone_size: -
v_call: TRBV9
j_call: TRBJ2-3
d_call: -
cdr3_nt: TGTGCCAGCAGCCTAACCGACAGGAGGGGCACAGATACGCAGTATTTT
cdr3_aa: CASSLTDRRGTDTQYF

clone_size: once
v_call: TRBV7-2
j_call: TRBJ2-7
d_call: -
cdr3_nt: TGTGCCTCCCGAGGGGCGGCCGGCAACGAGCAGTACTTC
cdr3_aa: CASRGAAGNEQYF

clone_size: -
v_call: TRBV29-1
j_call: TRBJ2-3
d_call: TRBD2
cdr3_nt: TGCAGCGTCGCGGGGGTTCCCACAGATACGCAGTATTTT
cdr3_aa: CSVAGVPTDTQYF

clone_size: -
v_call: TRBV5-1
j_call: TRBJ2-3
d_call: TRBD2
cdr3_nt: TGCGCCAGCAGCTCCGGGACTAGCTTTGGCACAGATACGCAGTATTTT
cdr3_aa: CASSSGTSFGTDTQYF

clone_size: -
v_call: TRBV18
j_call: TRBJ1-1
d_call: -
cdr3_nt: TGTGCCAGCTCACCACGAGAAAGGGTCGGAGCTTTCTTT
cdr3_aa: CASSPRERVGAFF